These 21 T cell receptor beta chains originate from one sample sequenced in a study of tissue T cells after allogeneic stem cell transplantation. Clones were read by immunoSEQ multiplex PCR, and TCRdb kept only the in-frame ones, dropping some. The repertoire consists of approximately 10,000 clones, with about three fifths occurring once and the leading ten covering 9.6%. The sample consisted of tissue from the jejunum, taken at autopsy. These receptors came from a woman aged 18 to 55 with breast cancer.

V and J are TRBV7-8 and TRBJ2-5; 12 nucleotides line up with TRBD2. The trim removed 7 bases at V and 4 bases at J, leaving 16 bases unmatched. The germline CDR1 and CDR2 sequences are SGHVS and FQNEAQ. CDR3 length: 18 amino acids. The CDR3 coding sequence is TGTGCCAGCACCGGGGGTGCTAGCGGGGGGGCCTTGAGAGAGACCCAGTACTTC. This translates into CASTGGASGGALRETQYF. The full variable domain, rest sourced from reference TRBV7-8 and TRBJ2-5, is GAGVSQSPRYKVAKRGQDVALRCDPISGHVSLFWYQQALGQGPEFLTYFQNEAQLDKSGLPSDRFFAERPEGSVSTLKIQRTQQEDSAVYLCASTGGASGGALRETQYFGPGTRLLVL.

The CDR3 reads CASSGRLVSGEQYF. CDR3 DNA sequence: TGTGCCAGCAGTGGGCGACTTGTATCGGGCGAGCAGTACTTC. The chain recombines TRBV2 with TRBJ2-7; no reliable D call. V dropped 4 bases and J dropped 6 bases, with 16 bases sitting between them. Germline V gene lookup returns CDR1 SNHLY and CDR2 FYNNEI. The CDR3 length is 14 residues.

The CDR3 nucleotides read TGCGCCAGCAGCCCGGGACTAGCGGGAGGCTACGAGCAGTACTTC. As protein: CASSPGLAGGYEQYF. V and J are TRBV5-1 and TRBJ2-7; 15 nucleotides match TRBD2. The J segment lost 3 bases and the V segment lost 4 bases, leaving 2 bases of the junction unmatched. Germline CDR1 reads SGHRS; CDR2 reads YFSETQ. This CDR3 contains 15 residues.

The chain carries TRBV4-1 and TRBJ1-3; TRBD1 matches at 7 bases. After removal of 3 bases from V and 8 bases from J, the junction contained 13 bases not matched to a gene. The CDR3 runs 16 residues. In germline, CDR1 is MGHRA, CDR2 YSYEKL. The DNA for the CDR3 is TGCGCCAGCAGCCAGTTAAACAGGGGCAGCGGAGACACCATATATTTT. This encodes CASSQLNRGSGDTIYF.

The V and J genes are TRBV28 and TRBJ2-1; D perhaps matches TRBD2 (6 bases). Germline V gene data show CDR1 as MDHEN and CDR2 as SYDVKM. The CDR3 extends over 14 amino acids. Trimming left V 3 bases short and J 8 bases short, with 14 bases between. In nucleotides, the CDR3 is TGTGCCAGCAGTTTTTTTTTGGCGGGGTATGAGCAGTTCTTC. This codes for CASSFFLAGYEQFF.

CDR3 nucleotide sequence: TGTGCCAGCAGCGTATACTCTAGCTCAGATACGCAGTATTTT. This encodes CASSVYSSSDTQYF. J is TRBJ2-3 and V is TRBV9, with D tentatively TRBD2 (5 bases). The CDR3 totals 14 residues. Germline CDR1 reads SGDLS; CDR2 reads YYNGEE. V gave up 1 base and J gave up 4 bases, with 10 bases separating them. The entire variable domain, with the rest obtained from reference TRBV9 and TRBJ2-3, is as follows: DSGVTQTPKHLITATGQRVTLRCSPRSGDLSVYWYQQSLDQGLQFLIQYYNGEERAKGNILERFSAQQFPDLHSELNLSSLELGDSALYFCASSVYSSSDTQYFGPGTRLTVL.

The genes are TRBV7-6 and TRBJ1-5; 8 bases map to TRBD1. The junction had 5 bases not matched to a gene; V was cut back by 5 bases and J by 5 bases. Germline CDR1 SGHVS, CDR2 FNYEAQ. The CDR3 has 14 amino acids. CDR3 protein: CASSPGTGDQPQHF. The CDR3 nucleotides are TGTGCCAGCAGCCCCGGGACAGGTGATCAGCCCCAGCATTTT. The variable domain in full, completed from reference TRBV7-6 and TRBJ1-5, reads GAGVSQSPRYKVTKRGQDVALRCDPISGHVSLYWYRQALGQGPEFLTYFNYEAQQDKSGLPNDRFSAERPEGSISTLTIQRTEQRDSAMYRCASSPGTGDQPQHFGDGTRLSIL.

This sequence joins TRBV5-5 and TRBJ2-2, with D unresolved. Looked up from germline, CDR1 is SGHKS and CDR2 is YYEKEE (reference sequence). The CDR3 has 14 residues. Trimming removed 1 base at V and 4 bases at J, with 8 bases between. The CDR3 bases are TGTGCCAGCAGCTTGTCAAGTCTCACCGGGGAGCTGTTTTTT. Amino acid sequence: CASSLSSLTGELFF.

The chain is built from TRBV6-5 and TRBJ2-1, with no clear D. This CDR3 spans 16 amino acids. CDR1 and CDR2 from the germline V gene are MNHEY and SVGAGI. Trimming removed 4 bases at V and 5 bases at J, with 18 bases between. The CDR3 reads CASSSQSTVPNNEQFF. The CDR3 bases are TGTGCCAGCAGTTCCCAATCGACGGTCCCGAACAATGAGCAGTTCTTC.

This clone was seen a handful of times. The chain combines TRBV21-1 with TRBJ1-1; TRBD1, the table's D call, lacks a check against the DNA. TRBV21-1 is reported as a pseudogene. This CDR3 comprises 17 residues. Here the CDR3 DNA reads TGTGCCAGCGTTGCAGAGAGAGGGGGCCCGGGGGATACTGAAGCTTTCTTT. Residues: CASVAERGGPGDTEAFF.

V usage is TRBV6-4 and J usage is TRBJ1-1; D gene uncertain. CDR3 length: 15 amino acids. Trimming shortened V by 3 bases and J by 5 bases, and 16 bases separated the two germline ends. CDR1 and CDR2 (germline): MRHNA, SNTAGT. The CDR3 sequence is CASSEPGVRRTEAFF. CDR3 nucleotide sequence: TGTGCCAGCAGTGAGCCCGGTGTGAGGCGAACTGAAGCTTTCTTT.

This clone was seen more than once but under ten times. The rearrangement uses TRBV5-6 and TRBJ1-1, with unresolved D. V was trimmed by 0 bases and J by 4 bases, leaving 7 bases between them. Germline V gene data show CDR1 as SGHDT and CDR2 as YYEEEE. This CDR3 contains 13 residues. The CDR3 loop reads CASSLGPSTEAFF. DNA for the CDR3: TGTGCCAGCAGCTTGGGACCAAGCACTGAAGCTTTCTTT.

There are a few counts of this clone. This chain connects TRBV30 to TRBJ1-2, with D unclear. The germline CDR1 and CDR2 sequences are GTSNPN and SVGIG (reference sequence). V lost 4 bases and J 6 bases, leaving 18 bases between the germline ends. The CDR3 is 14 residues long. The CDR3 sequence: CAWNPGIREDGYTF. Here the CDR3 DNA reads TGTGCCTGGAACCCGGGGATCCGGGAGGATGGCTACACCTTC.

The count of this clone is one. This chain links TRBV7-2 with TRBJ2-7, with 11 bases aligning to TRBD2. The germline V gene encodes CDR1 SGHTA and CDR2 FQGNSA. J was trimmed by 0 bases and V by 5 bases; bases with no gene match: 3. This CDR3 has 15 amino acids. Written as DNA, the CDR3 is TGTGCCAGCAGCCCGACTAGCGGGGACTCCTACGAGCAGTACTTC. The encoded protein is CASSPTSGDSYEQYF.

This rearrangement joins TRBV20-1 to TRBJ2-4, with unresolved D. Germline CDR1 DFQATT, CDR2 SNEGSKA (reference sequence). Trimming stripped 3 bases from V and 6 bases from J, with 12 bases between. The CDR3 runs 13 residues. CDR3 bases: TGCAGTGCTAGTCTCCTCCAGAGAAACATTCAGTACTTC. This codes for CSASLLQRNIQYF.

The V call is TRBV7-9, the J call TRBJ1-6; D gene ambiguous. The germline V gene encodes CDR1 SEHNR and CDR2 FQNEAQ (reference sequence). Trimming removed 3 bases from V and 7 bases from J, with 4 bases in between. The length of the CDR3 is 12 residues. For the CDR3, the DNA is TGTGCCAGCAGCTTGGAGAATTCACCCCTCCACTTT. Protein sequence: CASSLENSPLHF.

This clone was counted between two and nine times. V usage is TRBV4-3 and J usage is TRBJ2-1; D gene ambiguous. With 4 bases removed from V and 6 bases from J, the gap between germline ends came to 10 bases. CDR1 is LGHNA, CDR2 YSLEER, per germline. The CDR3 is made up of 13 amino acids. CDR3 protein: CASSPSMVNEQFF. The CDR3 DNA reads TGCGCCAGCAGCCCTTCAATGGTCAATGAGCAGTTCTTC.

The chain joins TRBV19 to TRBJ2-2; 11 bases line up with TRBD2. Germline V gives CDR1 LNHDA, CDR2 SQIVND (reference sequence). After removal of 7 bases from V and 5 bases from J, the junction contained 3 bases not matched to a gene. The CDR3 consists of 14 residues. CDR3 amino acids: CASTRTSGTGELFF. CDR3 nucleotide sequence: TGTGCCAGTACCAGGACTAGCGGGACCGGGGAGCTGTTTTTT.

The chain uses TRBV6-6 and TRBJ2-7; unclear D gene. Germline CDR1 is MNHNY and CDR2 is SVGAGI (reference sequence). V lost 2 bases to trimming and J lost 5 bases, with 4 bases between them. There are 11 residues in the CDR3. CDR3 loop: CASSYLNEQYF. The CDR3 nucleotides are TGTGCCAGCAGTTACCTTAACGAGCAGTACTTC.

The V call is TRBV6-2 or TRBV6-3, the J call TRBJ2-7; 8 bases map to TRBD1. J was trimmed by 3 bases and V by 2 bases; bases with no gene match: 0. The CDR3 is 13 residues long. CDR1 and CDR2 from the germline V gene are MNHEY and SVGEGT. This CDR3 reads CASSYTGGYEQYF. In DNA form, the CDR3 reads TGTGCCAGCAGTTACACAGGGGGCTACGAGCAGTACTTC.

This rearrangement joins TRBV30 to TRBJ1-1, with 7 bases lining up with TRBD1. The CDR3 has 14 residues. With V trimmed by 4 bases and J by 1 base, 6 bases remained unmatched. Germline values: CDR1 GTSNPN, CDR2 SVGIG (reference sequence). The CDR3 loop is CAWNRGQQNTEAFF. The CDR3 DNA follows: TGTGCCTGGAATCGGGGACAGCAGAACACTGAAGCTTTCTTT.